A selection of T cell receptor beta chains follows, all from one sample in a study of cytomegalovirus exposure and HLA in healthy donors. Clones were read by immunoSEQ multiplex PCR, and TCRdb kept only the in-frame ones, dropping some. The sample holds about 140,000 clones, just over 65% seen once. The sample consisted of PBMCs. Every receptor here comes from a woman aged 55-69 years in good health and CMV-seronegative. Each CDR3 is given with its conserved first and last residue. The order of the fields is J gene, V gene, D gene, clone size, CDR3 protein, CDR3 DNA. A D gene is named only where the DNA matches it firmly. The size field is filled for only some rows; it gives once, few, many or a size class.

J: TRBJ2-4; V: TRBV19; D: NA; size: NA; CDR3: CASQDGQRAKNIQYF; DNA: TGTGCCAGTCAAGACGGACAGAGAGCCAAAAACATTCAGTACTTC
J: TRBJ2-5; V: TRBV11-2; D: TRBD2; size: NA; CDR3: CASSLDISGGRETQYF; DNA: TGTGCCAGCAGCTTAGATATTAGCGGGGGGCGCGAGACCCAGTACTTC
J: TRBJ2-6; V: TRBV5-1; D: NA; size: NA; CDR3: CASSEGQYSGANVLTF; DNA: TGCGCCAGCAGCGAAGGACAGTACTCTGGGGCCAACGTCCTGACTTTC
J: TRBJ2-3; V: TRBV15; D: TRBD1; size: NA; CDR3: CATSSGTGGPDTQYF; DNA: TGTGCCACCAGCTCCGGGACAGGGGGCCCCGATACGCAGTATTTT
J: TRBJ2-7; V: TRBV6-5; D: NA; size: NA; CDR3: CASSRQAAYEQYF; DNA: TGTGCCAGCAGCCGACAGGCCGCCTACGAGCAGTACTTC
J: TRBJ1-2; V: TRBV19; D: TRBD1; size: NA; CDR3: CASSIGRQGLVGYTF; DNA: TGTGCCAGTAGTATAGGACGACAGGGGTTGGTTGGCTACACCTTC
J: TRBJ2-3; V: TRBV4-3; D: TRBD2; size: NA; CDR3: CASSQELAGLTDTQYF; DNA: TGCGCCAGCAGCCAAGAACTAGCGGGACTCACAGATACGCAGTATTTT
J: TRBJ2-3; V: TRBV4-3; D: NA; size: once; CDR3: CASSPRGSGTDTQYF; DNA: TGCGCCAGCAGCCCCCGGGGAAGCGGCACAGATACGCAGTATTTT
J: TRBJ1-2; V: TRBV29-1; D: TRBD1; size: few; CDR3: CSVWDRASYGYTF; DNA: TGCAGCGTTTGGGACAGGGCGTCTTATGGCTACACCTTC
J: TRBJ2-2; V: TRBV19; D: TRBD1; size: NA; CDR3: CASNKQGANGELFF; DNA: TGTGCCAGTAACAAGCAGGGGGCTAACGGGGAGCTGTTTTTT
J: TRBJ2-5; V: TRBV7-6; D: TRBD1; size: NA; CDR3: CASSKQGLGTQYF; DNA: TGTGCCAGCAGCAAACAGGGGTTAGGGACCCAGTACTTC
J: TRBJ1-5; V: TRBV6-1; D: TRBD1; size: once; CDR3: CASSLQGAGGQPQHF; DNA: TGTGCCAGCAGTTTACAGGGGGCGGGAGGTCAGCCCCAGCATTTT
J: TRBJ2-1; V: TRBV7-3; D: NA; size: NA; CDR3: CASSLRGGRDEQFF; DNA: TGTGCCAGCAGCTTAAGGGGGGGCCGAGACGAGCAGTTCTTC
J: TRBJ1-2; V: TRBV11-2; D: TRBD1; size: NA; CDR3: CASSTGTGIYGYTF; DNA: TGTGCCAGCAGCACCGGGACAGGGATCTATGGCTACACCTTC
J: TRBJ1-2; V: TRBV5-4; D: TRBD1; size: NA; CDR3: CASSSGTGDYGYTF; DNA: TGTGCCAGCAGCTCCGGGACAGGGGACTATGGCTACACCTTC
J: TRBJ2-7; V: TRBV7-9; D: NA; size: NA; CDR3: CASSPPARGYEQYF; DNA: TGTGCCAGCAGCCCTCCCGCTCGGGGCTACGAGCAGTACTTC
J: TRBJ2-1; V: TRBV13; D: NA; size: NA; CDR3: CASIRAGSYNEQFF; DNA: TGTGCCAGCATCCGAGCAGGGTCCTACAATGAGCAGTTCTTC
J: TRBJ1-5; V: TRBV12-5; D: TRBD1; size: few; CDR3: CASGLVLGTGGLNQPQHF; DNA: TGTGCTAGTGGTTTGGTACTGGGGACAGGGGGACTCAATCAGCCCCAGCATTTT
J: TRBJ2-2; V: TRBV28; D: NA; size: NA; CDR3: CASSFGATGELFF; DNA: TGTGCCAGCAGTTTTGGGGCCACCGGGGAGCTGTTTTTT
J: TRBJ1-3; V: TRBV19; D: NA; size: NA; CDR3: CASDDRVSGNTIYF; DNA: TGTGCCAGTGATGACAGAGTCTCTGGAAACACCATATATTTT
J: TRBJ2-2; V: TRBV29-1; D: NA; size: NA; CDR3: CSTRVRYTGELFF; DNA: TGCAGCACCAGGGTCAGGTACACCGGGGAGCTGTTTTTT
J: TRBJ2-7; V: TRBV18; D: NA; size: NA; CDR3: CASSPIGGTYEQYF; DNA: TGTGCCAGCTCACCTATCGGCGGCACCTACGAGCAGTACTTC
J: TRBJ2-7; V: TRBV7-3; D: TRBD1; size: few; CDR3: CASSLTGTGAFEQYF; DNA: TGTGCCAGCAGCTTAACCGGGACAGGGGCCTTCGAGCAGTACTTC
J: TRBJ2-7; V: TRBV5-4; D: TRBD1; size: NA; CDR3: CASSLLQGDEQYF; DNA: TGTGCCAGCAGCTTGCTGCAGGGGGACGAGCAGTACTTC
J: TRBJ1-2; V: TRBV4-2; D: TRBD1; size: NA; CDR3: CASSQVDRGYGYTF; DNA: TGTGCCAGCAGCCAAGTCGACAGGGGCTATGGCTACACCTTC
J: TRBJ1-2; V: TRBV6-1; D: NA; size: NA; CDR3: CASSGRGAGYGYTF; DNA: TGTGCCAGCAGTGGGCGGGGGGCTGGCTATGGCTACACCTTC
J: TRBJ1-6; V: TRBV7-2; D: NA; size: NA; CDR3: CASSLDQQGSPLHF; DNA: TGTGCCAGCAGCTTAGACCAACAGGGTTCACCCCTCCACTTT
J: TRBJ1-1; V: TRBV9; D: NA; size: NA; CDR3: CASSAQGWSTEAFF; DNA: TGTGCCAGCAGCGCCCAGGGCTGGAGCACTGAAGCTTTCTTT
J: TRBJ2-5; V: TRBV7-6; D: TRBD2; size: NA; CDR3: CASSLTPGGQETQYF; DNA: TGTGCCAGCAGCTTGACCCCGGGGGGCCAAGAGACCCAGTACTTC
J: TRBJ2-7; V: TRBV7-2; D: NA; size: NA; CDR3: CASSPQGSHEQYF; DNA: TGTGCCAGCAGCCCCCAGGGCTCCCACGAGCAGTACTTC
J: TRBJ2-3; V: TRBV11-1; D: NA; size: few; CDR3: CASSLAGGAKDTQYF; DNA: TGTGCCAGCAGCTTAGCAGGCGGGGCGAAAGATACGCAGTATTTT
J: TRBJ1-5; V: TRBV6-1; D: NA; size: NA; CDR3: CASTGGNQPQHF; DNA: TGTGCCAGCACGGGGGGCAATCAGCCCCAGCATTTT
J: TRBJ2-6; V: TRBV27; D: NA; size: NA; CDR3: CASSLWGLGANVLTF; DNA: TGTGCCAGCAGTTTATGGGGGCTTGGGGCCAACGTCCTGACTTTC
J: TRBJ2-1; V: TRBV29-1; D: NA; size: NA; CDR3: CSVGGQGGFSYNEQFF; DNA: TGCAGCGTTGGAGGGCAGGGGGGCTTCTCCTACAATGAGCAGTTCTTC
J: TRBJ2-6; V: TRBV5-1; D: NA; size: NA; CDR3: CASSPGTTPGANVLTF; DNA: TGCGCCAGCAGCCCCGGGACAACTCCCGGGGCCAACGTCCTGACTTTC
J: TRBJ2-3; V: TRBV7-7; D: NA; size: NA; CDR3: CASSLGLAADTQYF; DNA: TGTGCTAGCAGCTTAGGGCTAGCTGCAGATACGCAGTATTTT
J: TRBJ2-7; V: TRBV5-1; D: NA; size: NA; CDR3: CASSLDSGREAEQYF; DNA: TGCGCCAGCAGCTTGGATTCGGGCAGGGAGGCCGAGCAGTACTTC
J: TRBJ1-4; V: TRBV2; D: NA; size: NA; CDR3: CASNPTVTNEKLFF; DNA: TGTGCCAGCAACCCGACAGTAACTAATGAAAAACTGTTTTTT
J: TRBJ1-5; V: TRBV5-6; D: NA; size: NA; CDR3: CASSWKGQSNQPQHF; DNA: TGTGCCAGCAGCTGGAAGGGGCAGAGCAATCAGCCCCAGCATTTT
J: TRBJ2-1; V: TRBV11-2; D: TRBD2; size: NA; CDR3: CASSLLRTSGGAFNEQFF; DNA: TGTGCCAGCAGCTTACTCAGGACTAGCGGGGGGGCCTTCAATGAGCAGTTCTTC
J: TRBJ1-5; V: TRBV9; D: NA; size: NA; CDR3: CASSQGNNQPQHF; DNA: TGTGCCAGCAGCCAGGGGAATAATCAGCCCCAGCATTTT
J: TRBJ1-1; V: TRBV7-2; D: NA; size: NA; CDR3: CASSLMPRGITEAFF; DNA: TGTGCCAGCAGCTTAATGCCTCGAGGGATCACTGAAGCTTTCTTT
J: TRBJ2-5; V: TRBV9; D: TRBD2; size: once; CDR3: CASSVTSGLAGVGTQETQYF; DNA: TGTGCCAGCAGCGTCACCTCGGGACTAGCGGGAGTTGGGACTCAAGAGACCCAGTACTTC
J: TRBJ2-3; V: TRBV11-2; D: NA; size: once; CDR3: CASSLGPSTRDTQYF; DNA: TGTGCCAGCAGCTTAGGCCCCTCCACCAGAGATACGCAGTATTTT
J: TRBJ2-1; V: TRBV5-8; D: NA; size: few; CDR3: CASSLEGSSYNEQFF; DNA: TGTGCCAGCTCATTGGAGGGGAGCTCCTACAATGAGCAGTTCTTC
J: TRBJ1-4; V: TRBV7-2; D: NA; size: NA; CDR3: CASSLVQLGGLNEKLFF; DNA: TGTGCCAGCAGCTTGGTACAGCTGGGAGGACTTAATGAAAAACTGTTTTTT
J: TRBJ2-3; V: TRBV19; D: TRBD2; size: NA; CDR3: CASSLAGGSTDTQYF; DNA: TGTGCCAGTAGTTTAGCGGGGGGGAGCACAGATACGCAGTATTTT
J: TRBJ2-2; V: TRBV10-3; D: TRBD1; size: NA; CDR3: CAIRPGQGNTGELFF; DNA: TGTGCCATCAGACCGGGACAGGGTAACACCGGGGAGCTGTTTTTT
J: TRBJ2-7; V: TRBV28; D: TRBD2; size: once; CDR3: CASTLGGAYEQYF; DNA: TGTGCCAGCACCCTCGGGGGGGCCTACGAGCAGTACTTC